This T cell receptor (beta chain) is from a study of T cell repertoires in cytomegalovirus infection (dated by TCRdb to between 2019 and 2020). For context, the study as a whole: Donor HLA type was relevant to the analysis, as public TCR beta signatures indicated carriage of CMV infection together with the matching HLA type. What the study reported, not specific to this receptor: In both this cohort and an independent roughly 400-donor cohort, the cumulative frequency of public TCR beta family members distinguished carriers of CMV infection plus the relevant HLA type. The ex vivo response was dominated by HLA-C-restricted CMV-specific TCR beta clonotypes, which also provided the single most frequent clonotype in two of eight donors.

V gives up 7 bases and J gives up 1 base, and the segment between their germline ends measures 11 bases. CDR3 length: 13 amino acids, cysteine to phenylalanine. The sequence is cut down to CDR3 DNA, 39 bases in frame from base 1. From a lookup of the germline V gene (reference sequence), CDR1 and CDR2 are MNHNY and SVGAGI. This clonotype was seen only a few times. No antigen is known for it. Base qualities are not at hand, and no much larger clone is one base apart. This sample was sequenced with an Illumina HiSeq 1500. TCRdb took the public reads, trimmed them with fastp at Q25, ran MiXCR for clone calling and kept in-frame beta chains. Every distinct CDR3 protein forms one entry, paired with its most common genes and DNA. The sample table lists 740,000 or so distinct CDR3 sequences, roughly 35% of them with a count of one. Jointly, the top ten make up around 3% of the sample.

Here the chain combines TRBV6-6 and TRBJ2-7; the best D guess is TRBD1, with 6 bases matching. The origin of this receptor is a human donor in good health (CMV status not recorded). Some clones in this sample may be carry-over from other donors' samples. The sequenced sample consisted of PBMCs. Read as DNA, the sequence is TGTGCCAGCAACACAGGGTTTTCCTACGAGCAGTACTTC. Protein translation: CASNTGFSYEQYF.